This TCR beta chain is drawn from a study of shared clonotypes between healthy human individuals. With regard to this clone: Antigen specificity is unknown.

The data were produced by immunoSEQ multiplex PCR, yet TCRdb's version contains in-frame clones alone and is incomplete. In the table there are millions of clones, just over 90% of which are singletons. Germline V gene data show CDR1 as WSHSY and CDR2 as SAAADI. The V gene lost 4 bases and the J gene lost 1 base, with 12 bases spanning the gap. The CDR3 length is 15 residues. Findings and limits, study-wide: Since donors were few, the genetic and exposure-history diversity represented was limited. For naive CD4 cells, 5% to 6.5% of clonotypes were shared across a few donors.

This sequence joins TRBV10-2 and TRBJ2-3; no clear D gene. This receptor was taken from a man aged 18-30 years in good health. Sequencing input: naive CD4+ T cells sorted from blood. The subset is: CD45RA+ positively selected. This CDR3 is CASSVVGLGTDTQYF. The CDR3 DNA follows: TGCGCCAGCAGTGTGGTGGGTTTGGGCACAGATACGCAGTATTTT.